The source of this T cell receptor (beta chain) is a study of T cells in Graves' hyperthyroidism and ophthalmopathy. Study-wide findings and caveats: Also found in blood were most expanded thyroid clonotypes above 0.001. A model built on 13 V-J features separated ophthalmopathy from stable hyperthyroidism.

Details on this clonotype: Its target is not known.

TCR beta CDR3 region amplification was performed from RNA transcripts. First-round RT-PCR of the TCR CDR3 relied on the HTBI primer set. TCRdb re-analysed the multiplex PCR reads in MiXCR, keeping a single row per CDR3 protein. The table includes more than 650,000 distinct CDR3 sequences, about 14% detected once. The CDR3 runs to 16 residues. Trimming left V 6 bases short and J 3 bases short, with 21 bases between. Per germline, CDR1 SGHAT and CDR2 FQNNGV. The sequence came from a woman between 18 and 29 years old with Graves' hyperthyroidism. Sequenced input: blood. The gene calls are TRBV11-2 and TRBJ2-7, with TRBD2 as a possible D gene (5 bases). The CDR3 DNA follows: TGTGCCAGCAGGGGTGTCGAGGGAGAAGGCTACTACGAGCAGTACTTC. Residues: CASRGVEGEGYYEQYF.